What follows is one TCR beta chain and its context. Antigen unknown. The sample belongs to a study of T cell responses to AZD1222 COVID-19 vaccine. With 3 bases removed from V and 6 bases from J, the gap between germline ends came to 18 bases. CDR3 length: 15 amino acids. The germline CDR1 and CDR2 sequences are SGHDN and FVKESK. Study-level results: Donors were mostly white British, more females; clonal diversity possibly underestimated. Spike-specific TCR breadth and depth both grew after two AZD1222 doses. Dominant at 160-218 and 743-854, vaccine-associated CD4 TCRs also spanned spike. Repertoire sampling occurred only after the peak T cell response.

TCRdb keeps only in-frame clones here, not all; method: immunoSEQ multiplex PCR. The table includes around 120,000 clones, just over 85% detected once. The genes are TRBV14 and TRBJ2-7; D call uncertain. The sequence came from an adult in good health. Sequencing used peripheral blood, obtained on day 0 of AZD1222 vaccination. DNA of the CDR3: TGTGCCAGCAGCCAGGGCCGAAATCCCATATTCGAGCAGTACTTC. Amino acid sequence: CASSQGRNPIFEQYF.